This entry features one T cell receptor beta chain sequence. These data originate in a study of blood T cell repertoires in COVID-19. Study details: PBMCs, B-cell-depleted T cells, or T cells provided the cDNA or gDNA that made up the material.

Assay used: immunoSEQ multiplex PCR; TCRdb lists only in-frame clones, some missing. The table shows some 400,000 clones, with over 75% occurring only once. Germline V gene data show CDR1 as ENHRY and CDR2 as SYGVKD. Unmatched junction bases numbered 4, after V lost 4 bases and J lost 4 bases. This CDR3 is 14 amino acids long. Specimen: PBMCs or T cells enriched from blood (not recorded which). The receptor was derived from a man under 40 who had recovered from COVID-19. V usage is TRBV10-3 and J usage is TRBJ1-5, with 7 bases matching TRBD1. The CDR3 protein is CAISGDRGNQPQHF. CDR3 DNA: TGTGCCATCAGTGGGGACAGAGGAAATCAGCCCCAGCATTTT.